This entry is about one TCR beta chain. Its antigen is undetermined. The time point is: late sampling 161 to 241 days after vaccination in a few convalescent patients. The sample's treatment: approximately nine-day PBMC culture with coronavirus spike peptide pools or control peptides (ViraFEST assay). Peptide pool stimulation in ViraFEST expanded antigen-specific T cells, whose TCRs were then sequenced. The data stem from a study of vaccination and CD4 T cells after COVID-19. Study-wide context: Overlapping spike peptides from SARS-CoV-2, HCoV-NL63, HCoV-OC43 and HCoV-229E served to stimulate the cells. Control cultures were given a CEFX pool, an HIV-1 Nef pool, or no peptide.

Sequenced with the Oncomine TCR Beta short-read assay was DNA taken from cultured CD4+ T cells. In this case, cultured CD4+ T cells provided the extracted genomic DNA. TCRdb passed the PCR reads through MiXCR, listing each CDR3 protein once. In the table there are roughly 20,000 distinct CDR3 sequences, around 33% of which are singletons. Source: CD4+ T cells from blood, cultured in vitro, taken about 7 months after SARS-CoV-2 vaccination. The receptor was isolated from a human donor who had recovered from COVID-19.

The CDR3 loop reads CASSFGGRGYSGANVLTF. DNA for the CDR3: TGTGCCAGCAGTTTTGGCGGGAGGGGATACTCTGGGGCCAACGTCCTGACTTTC. V and J are TRBV28 and TRBJ2-6; 9 nucleotides align to TRBD2. Germline assignment: CDR1 MDHEN and CDR2 SYDVKM. V gave up 3 bases and J gave up 0 bases; unmatched junction bases: 6. CDR3 length: 18 amino acids. Looking up the rest from reference TRBV28 and TRBJ2-6 gives the full variable domain: DVKVTQSSRYLVKRTGEKVFLECVQDMDHENMFWYRQDPGLGLRLIYFSYDVKMKEKGDIPEGYSVSREKKERFSLILESASTNQTSMYLCASSFGGRGYSGANVLTFGAGSRLTVL.